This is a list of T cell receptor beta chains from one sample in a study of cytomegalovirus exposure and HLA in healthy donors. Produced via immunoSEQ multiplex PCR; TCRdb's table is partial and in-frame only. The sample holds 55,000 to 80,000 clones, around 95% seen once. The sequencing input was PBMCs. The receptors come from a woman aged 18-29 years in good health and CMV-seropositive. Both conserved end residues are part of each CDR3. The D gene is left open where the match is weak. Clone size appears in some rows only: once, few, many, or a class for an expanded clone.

CASSYSTGSFTEAFF | TGTGCCAGCAGTTACTCGACAGGGAGCTTCACTGAAGCTTTCTTT | TRBD1 | TRBV6-5 | once | TRBJ1-1
CASSTASTRLDEKLFF | TGTGCCAGCAGTACCGCCTCGACACGATTGGATGAAAAACTGTTTTTT | NA | TRBV28 | NA | TRBJ1-4
CASSYGGPNPGNIQYF | TGTGCCAGCAGTTACGGTGGACCGAACCCGGGGAACATTCAGTACTTC | NA | TRBV6-5 | few | TRBJ2-4
CASSGTGQITMGGYTF | TGCGCCAGCAGTGGCACGGGACAGATTACTATGGGTGGCTACACCTTC | TRBD1 | TRBV5-1 | NA | TRBJ1-2
CASIRAGGAYEQYF | TGTGCCAGTATTCGAGCGGGAGGGGCGTACGAGCAGTACTTC | TRBD2 | TRBV28 | NA | TRBJ2-7
CASSQEFGEQFF | TGCGCCAGCAGCCAAGAGTTCGGTGAGCAGTTCTTC | NA | TRBV4-3 | NA | TRBJ2-1
CASSQVWTGTLSSGANVLTF | TGTGCCAGCAGCCAAGTGTGGACAGGGACCCTCAGCTCTGGGGCCAACGTCCTGACTTTC | TRBD1 | TRBV14 | NA | TRBJ2-6
CASSILQRIFPYGYTF | TGTGCCAGTAGTATACTCCAGCGTATCTTTCCCTATGGCTACACCTTC | NA | TRBV19 | NA | TRBJ1-2
CASSLTAGAYEQYF | TGTGCCAGCAGCTTAACTGCCGGGGCCTACGAGCAGTACTTC | NA | TRBV11-3 | NA | TRBJ2-7
CASSLWQGNGNTEAFF | TGTGCCAGCAGCTTGTGGCAGGGGAATGGTAACACTGAAGCTTTCTTT | NA | TRBV5-6 | NA | TRBJ1-1
CASHGQPEGTQYF | TGTGCCAGCCACGGACAGCCGGAAGGGACCCAGTACTTC | NA | TRBV2 | once | TRBJ2-5
CASSLEREQFF | TGTGCCAGCAGCCTGGAGCGTGAGCAGTTCTTC | NA | TRBV2 | NA | TRBJ2-1
CSARSAGGPYF | TGCAGTGCTAGATCCGCCGGCGGGCCCTACTTC | NA | TRBV20-1 | NA | TRBJ2-7